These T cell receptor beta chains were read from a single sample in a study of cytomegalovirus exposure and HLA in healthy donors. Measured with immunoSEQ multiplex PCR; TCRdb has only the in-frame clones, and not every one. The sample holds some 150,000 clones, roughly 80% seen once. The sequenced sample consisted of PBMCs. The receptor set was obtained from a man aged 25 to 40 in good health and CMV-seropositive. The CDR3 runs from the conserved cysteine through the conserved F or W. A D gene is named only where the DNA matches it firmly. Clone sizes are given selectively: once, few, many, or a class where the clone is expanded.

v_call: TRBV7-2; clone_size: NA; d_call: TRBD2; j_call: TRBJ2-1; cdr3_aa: CASSLGAGRAIDEQFF
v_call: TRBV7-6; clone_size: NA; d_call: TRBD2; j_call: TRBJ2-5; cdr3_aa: CASSSPTSGGPQETQYF
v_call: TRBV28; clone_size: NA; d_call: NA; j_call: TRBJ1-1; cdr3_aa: CASSLGRWNTEAFF
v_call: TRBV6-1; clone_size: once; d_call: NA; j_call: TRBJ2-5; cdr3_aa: CASSATGKSSVETQYF
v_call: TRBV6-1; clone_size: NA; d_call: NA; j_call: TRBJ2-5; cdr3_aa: CASSRVEETQYF
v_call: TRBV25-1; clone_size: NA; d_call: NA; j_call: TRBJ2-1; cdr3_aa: CATYGSGNNEQFF
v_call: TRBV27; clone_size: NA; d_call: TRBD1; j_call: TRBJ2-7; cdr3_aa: CASSISGTGGVEQYF
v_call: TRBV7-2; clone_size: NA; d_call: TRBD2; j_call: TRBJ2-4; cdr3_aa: CASSFSSGGAKNIQYF
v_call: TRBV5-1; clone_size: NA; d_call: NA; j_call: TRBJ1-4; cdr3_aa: CATRGNNEKLFF
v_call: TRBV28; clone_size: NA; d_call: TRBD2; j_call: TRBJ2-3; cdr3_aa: CASSPWTSGSANTQYF
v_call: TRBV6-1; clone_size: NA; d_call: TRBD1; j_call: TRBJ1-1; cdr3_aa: CASSGVQGAGNTEAFF
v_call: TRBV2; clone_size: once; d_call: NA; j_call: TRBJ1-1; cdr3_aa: CASRPQGIPTEAFF
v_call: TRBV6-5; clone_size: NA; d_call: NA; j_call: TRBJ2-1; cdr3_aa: CASSRGNHNEQFF
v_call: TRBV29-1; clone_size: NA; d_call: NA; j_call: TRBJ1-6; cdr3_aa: CSVRIGTSEGPLHF
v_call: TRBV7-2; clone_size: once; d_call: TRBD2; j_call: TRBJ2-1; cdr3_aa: CASSFRAGDLGDEQFF
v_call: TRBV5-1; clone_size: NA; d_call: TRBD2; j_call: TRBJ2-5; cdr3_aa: CASSLEGTSKETQYF
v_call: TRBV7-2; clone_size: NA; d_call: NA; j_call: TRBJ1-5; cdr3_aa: CASSFQQNQPQHF
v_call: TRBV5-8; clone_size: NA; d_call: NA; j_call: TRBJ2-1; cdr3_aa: CASRRGSTSSYNEQFF
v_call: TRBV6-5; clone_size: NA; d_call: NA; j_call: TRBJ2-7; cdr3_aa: CASSYEGSYEQYF
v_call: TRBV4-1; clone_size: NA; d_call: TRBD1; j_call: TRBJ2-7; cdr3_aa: CASSQYLGTGVYEQYF
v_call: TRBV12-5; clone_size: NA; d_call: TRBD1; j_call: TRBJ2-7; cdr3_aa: CASGPPGTGRTYEQYF
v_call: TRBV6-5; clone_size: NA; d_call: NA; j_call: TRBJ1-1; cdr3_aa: CASSYGGPEAFF
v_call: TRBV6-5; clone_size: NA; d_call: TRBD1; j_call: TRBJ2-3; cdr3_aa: CASKGQRADTQYF
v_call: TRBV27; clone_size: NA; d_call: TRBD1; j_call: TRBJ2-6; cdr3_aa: CASTRTGISSGANVLTF
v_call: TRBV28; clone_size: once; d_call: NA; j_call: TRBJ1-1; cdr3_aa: CASNLGTEAFF
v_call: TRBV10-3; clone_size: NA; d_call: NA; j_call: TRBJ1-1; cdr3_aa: CAISRAGQNTEAFF
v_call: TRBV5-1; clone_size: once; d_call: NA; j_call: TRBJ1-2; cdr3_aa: CASSLEGNLRGYTF
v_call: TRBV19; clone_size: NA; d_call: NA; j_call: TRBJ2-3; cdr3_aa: CASSRQGAGDTQYF
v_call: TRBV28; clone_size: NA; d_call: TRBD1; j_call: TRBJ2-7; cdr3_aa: CATQQDRGMYEQYF
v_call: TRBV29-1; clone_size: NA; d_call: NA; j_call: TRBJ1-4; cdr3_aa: CSVLIRVTGKLFF
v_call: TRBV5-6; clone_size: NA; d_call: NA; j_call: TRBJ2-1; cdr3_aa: CASSLLAASSYNEQFF
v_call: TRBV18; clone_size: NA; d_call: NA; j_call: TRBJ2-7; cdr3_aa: CASSPRQGTYEQYF
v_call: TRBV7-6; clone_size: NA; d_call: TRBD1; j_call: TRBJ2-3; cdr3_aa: CASSATPGQGFTDTQYF
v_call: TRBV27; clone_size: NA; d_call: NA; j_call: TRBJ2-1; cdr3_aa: CASSSLSGHSYNEQFF
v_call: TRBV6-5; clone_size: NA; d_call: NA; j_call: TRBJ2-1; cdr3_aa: CASSNHGSSYNEQFF
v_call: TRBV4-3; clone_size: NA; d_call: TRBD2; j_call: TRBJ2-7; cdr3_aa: CASSQDFAETSGVQYF
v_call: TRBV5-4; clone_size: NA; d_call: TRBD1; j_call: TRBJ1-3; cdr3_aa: CASSPRQGLNSGNTIYF
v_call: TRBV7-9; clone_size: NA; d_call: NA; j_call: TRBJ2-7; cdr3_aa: CSSSLTKDQRPYEQYF
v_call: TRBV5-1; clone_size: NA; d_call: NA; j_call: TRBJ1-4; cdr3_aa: CASSLPQGHANEKLFF
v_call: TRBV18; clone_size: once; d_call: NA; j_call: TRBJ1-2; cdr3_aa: CASSPYRDDGYTF
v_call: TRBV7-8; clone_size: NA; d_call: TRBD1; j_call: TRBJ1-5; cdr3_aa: CASSLFISGTGFNQPQHF
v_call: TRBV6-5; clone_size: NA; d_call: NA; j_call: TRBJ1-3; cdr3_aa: CASSYRGSGNTIYF
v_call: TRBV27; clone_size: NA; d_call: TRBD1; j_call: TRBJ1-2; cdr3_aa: CASSLSRGLVDYGYTF
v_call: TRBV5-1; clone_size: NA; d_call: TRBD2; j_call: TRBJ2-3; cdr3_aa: CASSLVAGGPDTQYF
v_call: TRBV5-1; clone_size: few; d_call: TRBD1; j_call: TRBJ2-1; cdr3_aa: CASSHGTAYNEQFF
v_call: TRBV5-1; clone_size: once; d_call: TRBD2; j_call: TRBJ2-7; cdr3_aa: CASSRGLAGGPGYEQYF
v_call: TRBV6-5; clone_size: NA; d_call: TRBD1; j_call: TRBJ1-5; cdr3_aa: CASSIDRGAQPQHF
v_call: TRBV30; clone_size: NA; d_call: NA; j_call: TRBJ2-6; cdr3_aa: CAWSVQGVSGANVLTF
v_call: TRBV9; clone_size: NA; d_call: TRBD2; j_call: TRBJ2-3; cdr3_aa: CASSVDPSGGADTQYF
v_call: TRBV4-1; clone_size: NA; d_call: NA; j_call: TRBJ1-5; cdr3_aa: CASSLTGLSNQPQHF
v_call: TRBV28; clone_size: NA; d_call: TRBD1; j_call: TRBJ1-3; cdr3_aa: CASSSTGGGIYF
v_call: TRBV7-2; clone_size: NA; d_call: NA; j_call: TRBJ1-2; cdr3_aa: CASSPRQASYGYTF